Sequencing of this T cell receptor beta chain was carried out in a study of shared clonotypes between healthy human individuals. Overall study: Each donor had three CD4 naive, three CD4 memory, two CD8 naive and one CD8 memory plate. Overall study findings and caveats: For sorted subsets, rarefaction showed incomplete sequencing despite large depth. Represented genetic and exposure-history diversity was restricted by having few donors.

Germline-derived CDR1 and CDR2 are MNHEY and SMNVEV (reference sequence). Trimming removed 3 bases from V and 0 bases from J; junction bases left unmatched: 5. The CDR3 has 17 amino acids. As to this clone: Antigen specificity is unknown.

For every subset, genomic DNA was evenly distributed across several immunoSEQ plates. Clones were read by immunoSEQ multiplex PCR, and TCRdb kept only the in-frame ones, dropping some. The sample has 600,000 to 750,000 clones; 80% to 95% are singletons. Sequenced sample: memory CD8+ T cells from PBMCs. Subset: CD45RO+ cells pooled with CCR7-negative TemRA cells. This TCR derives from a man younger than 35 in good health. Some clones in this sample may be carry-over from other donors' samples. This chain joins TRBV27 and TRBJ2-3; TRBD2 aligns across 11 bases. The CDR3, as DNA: TGTGCCAGCAGTTTCCTTAGGACTAGCGGGAGCACAGATACGCAGTATTTT. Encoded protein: CASSFLRTSGSTDTQYF.